A single sample gave rise to the 3 T cell receptor beta chains below, sequenced in a study of regulatory dendritic cells for organ transplantation. Method: immunoSEQ multiplex PCR; TCRdb's copy keeps in-frame clones and lacks some. The sample records under 40,000 clones, about 89% being singletons. The material sequenced was naive CD8+ T cells from blood. Subset: CD45RA+ naive T cells. The receptor set was obtained from a human donor in good health.

The chain couples TRBV13 to TRBJ2-5; 8 nucleotides match TRBD2. This CDR3 spans 15 amino acids. Germline loops: CDR1 PRHDT, CDR2 FYEKMQ (reference sequence). Trimming at V came to 1 base and at J to 5 bases, leaving 6 bases not matched to a gene. The CDR3 loop reads CASSLDGAGGETQYF. Here the CDR3 DNA reads TGTGCCAGCAGCTTAGACGGCGCGGGAGGCGAGACCCAGTACTTC.

The chain couples TRBV7-9 to TRBJ1-1; 9 bases line up with TRBD1. V lost 6 bases to trimming and J lost 3 bases; unmatched junction nucleotides: 5. This CDR3 comprises 14 residues. In germline, CDR1 is SEHNR, CDR2 FQNEAQ (reference sequence). CDR3 DNA: TGTGCCAGCAGGGGGACAGGGTTTGACACTGAAGCTTTCTTT. It yields the protein CASRGTGFDTEAFF.

The chain recombines TRBV28 with TRBJ2-1; TRBD1 agrees at 7 bases. This CDR3 has 16 residues. V dropped 6 bases and J dropped 2; count of bases not matched to a gene: 10. The germline V gene encodes CDR1 MDHEN and CDR2 SYDVKM. The CDR3 nucleotides read TGTGCCAGCAGCTCTACCCCGGACAGGACCTACAATGAGCAGTTCTTC. Encoded protein: CASSSTPDRTYNEQFF.